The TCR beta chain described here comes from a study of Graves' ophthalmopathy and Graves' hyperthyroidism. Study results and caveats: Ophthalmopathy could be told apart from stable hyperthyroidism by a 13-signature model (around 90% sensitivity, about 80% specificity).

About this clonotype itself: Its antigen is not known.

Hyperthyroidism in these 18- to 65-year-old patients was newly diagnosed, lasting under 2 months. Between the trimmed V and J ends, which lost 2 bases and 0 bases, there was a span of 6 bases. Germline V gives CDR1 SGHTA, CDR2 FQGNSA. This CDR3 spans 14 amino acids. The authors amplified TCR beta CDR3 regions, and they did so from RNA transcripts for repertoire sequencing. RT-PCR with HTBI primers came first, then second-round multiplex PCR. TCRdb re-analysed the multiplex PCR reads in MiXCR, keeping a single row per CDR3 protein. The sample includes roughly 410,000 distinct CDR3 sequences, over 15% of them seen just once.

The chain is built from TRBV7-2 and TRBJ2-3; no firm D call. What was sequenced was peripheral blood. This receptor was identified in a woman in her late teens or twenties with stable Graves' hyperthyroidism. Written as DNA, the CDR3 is TGTGCCAGCAGCTTACACGTTAGCACAGATACGCAGTATTTT. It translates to CASSLHVSTDTQYF.